This T cell receptor (beta chain) is drawn from a study of T cell responses to AZD1222 COVID-19 vaccine (dated by TCRdb to 2020 to 2023). In terms of the full investigation: TCR sequencing covered about 230 trial participants: about 210 given two doses of AZD1222 and 26 given two doses of MenACWY control vaccine. Trial participants were enrolled by age into 18-55, 56-69 and 70-plus year subgroups, with about 150, 28 and 57 TCR-sequenced participants respectively.

General conclusions and limits of the study: The 56-69-year group was small, and its depth increase did not reach significance, likely because of low power. Spike-specific TCR breadth and depth rose significantly after two AZD1222 doses compared with day 0 and with MenACWY recipients. Conclusions about previously exposed vaccinees are limited, since just a handful of AZD1222 recipients were seropositive for SARS-CoV-2 at baseline. Epitopes outside the regions mutated in the B.1.351 and B.1.1.7 variants were reportedly recognized by nearly half of the unique spike-specific TCRs. Most participants were white British and females outnumbered males, and the authors suggested that clonal diversity may have been underestimated. Because no day 14 peak-response samples were available, the repertoires could be characterized only after the peak T cell response. CD4 TCRs associated with the vaccine covered the entire spike protein, and the dominant responses were in regions 160-218 and 743-854.

With regard to this clone: What this receptor recognizes is not known. Within one base of it there is no much larger clone, and no base qualities were kept.

In the germline V gene (reference sequence), CDR1 corresponds to MNHEY and CDR2 to SMNVEV. V drops 4 bases and J drops 5 bases, leaving 5 bases in between. Its CDR3 holds 12 amino acids, cysteine through phenylalanine. Of the read, only the CDR3 DNA is kept; its 36 bases are in frame from base 1. The CDR3 regions of human TCRbeta chains were analyzed by immunosequencing. For the original study's pipeline: Repertoire TCRs were checked for matches against a reference library of SARS-CoV-2-specific TCRs that had been generated using the MIRA antigen-specificity platform. Breadth was defined as the fraction of unique TCRs that were SARS-CoV-2-associated, and depth was defined as the fraction of total T cells that were SARS-CoV-2-associated. Using the MIRA data, every spike-specific TCR was mapped to the spike region that the TCR reacted to and assigned to either a CD4 or a CD8 class. Log10-transformed breadth and depth values were compared by one-way ANOVA with Sidak's multiple comparisons tests. Drawn from immuneACCESS, this table holds only the in-frame rearrangements with V and J called that TCRdb kept. Clones are partly lost; checked studies trace under half to an unresolved V gene and leave the rest unexplained. That table furnishes V, J and clone size, whereas the DNA furnished D and trimming. The sample yields roughly 80,000 clones; around nine tenths were counted once. 4.5% of the sample is in the top ten clones.

The time point tag for this specimen amounts to: baseline before first vaccination. Per the publication, the treatment or condition label means: meningococcal conjugate vaccine given as trial control. Vaccinee samples were obtained from the UK trials COV001 and COV002, which included a single-blind randomized controlled phase 2/3 trial of AZD1222 (ChAdOx1 nCoV-19) in healthy adults. For TCRbeta chain sequencing, PBMC samples from trial participants were taken at day 0 and at day 28 after the second dose. The chain links TRBV27 with TRBJ2-2; the D gene assignment is ambiguous. Sequenced here: peripheral blood, sampled on day 0 of MenACWY control vaccination. The sequence came from an adult in good health. For the CDR3, the sequence is CASSYLTGELFF. In nucleotide form, the sequence is TGTGCCAGCAGTTACTTAACCGGGGAGCTGTTTTTT.